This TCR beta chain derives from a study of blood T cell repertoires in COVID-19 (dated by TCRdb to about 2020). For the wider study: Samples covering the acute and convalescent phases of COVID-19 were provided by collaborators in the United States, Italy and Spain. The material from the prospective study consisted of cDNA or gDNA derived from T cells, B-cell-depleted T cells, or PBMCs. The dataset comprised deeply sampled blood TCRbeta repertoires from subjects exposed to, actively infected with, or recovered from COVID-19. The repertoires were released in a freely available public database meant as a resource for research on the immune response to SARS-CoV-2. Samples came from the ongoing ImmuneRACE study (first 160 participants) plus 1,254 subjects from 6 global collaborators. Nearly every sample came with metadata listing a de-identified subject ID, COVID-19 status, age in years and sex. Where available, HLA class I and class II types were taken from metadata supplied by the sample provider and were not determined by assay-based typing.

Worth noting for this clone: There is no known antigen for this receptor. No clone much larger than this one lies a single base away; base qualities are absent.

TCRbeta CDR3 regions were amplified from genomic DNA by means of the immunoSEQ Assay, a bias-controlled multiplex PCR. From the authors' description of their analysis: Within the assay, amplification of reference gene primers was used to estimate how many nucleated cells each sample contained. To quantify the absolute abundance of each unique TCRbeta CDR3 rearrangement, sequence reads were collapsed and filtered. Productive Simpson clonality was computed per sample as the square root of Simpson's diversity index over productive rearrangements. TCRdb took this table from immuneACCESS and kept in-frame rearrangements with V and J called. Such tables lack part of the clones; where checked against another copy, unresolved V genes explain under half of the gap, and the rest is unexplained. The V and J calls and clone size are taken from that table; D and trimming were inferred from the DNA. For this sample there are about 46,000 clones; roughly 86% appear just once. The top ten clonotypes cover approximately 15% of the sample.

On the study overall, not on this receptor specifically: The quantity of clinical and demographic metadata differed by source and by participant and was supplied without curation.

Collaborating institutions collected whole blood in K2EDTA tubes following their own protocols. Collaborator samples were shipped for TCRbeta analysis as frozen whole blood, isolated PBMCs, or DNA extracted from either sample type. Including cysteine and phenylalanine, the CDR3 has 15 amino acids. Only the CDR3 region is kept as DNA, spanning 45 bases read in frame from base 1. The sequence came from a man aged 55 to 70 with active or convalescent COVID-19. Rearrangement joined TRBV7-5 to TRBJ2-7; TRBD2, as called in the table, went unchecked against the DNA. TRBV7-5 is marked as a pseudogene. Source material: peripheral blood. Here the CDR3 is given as CVRSFPSGTSYEQYF. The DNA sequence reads TGTGTCAGAAGCTTCCCTAGCGGCACGAGCTACGAGCAGTACTTC.